This is a list of T cell receptor beta chains from one sample in a study of OX40 agonist ivuxolimab in advanced cancers. Clones were read by immunoSEQ multiplex PCR, and TCRdb kept only the in-frame ones, dropping some. Of about 73,000 clones in the sample, 85% to 90% were seen once. The sample here was CD4+ or CD8+ T cells sorted from blood, taken in a trial of the OX40 agonist ivuxolimab. The receptor source for this set is an adult with an advanced solid tumor such as melanoma, head and neck, liver or kidney cancer. Both conserved end residues are part of each CDR3. The order of the fields is D gene, J gene, clone size, V gene, CDR3 DNA, CDR3 protein. The D gene is left open where the match is weak. For some rows the clone size is stated as once, few or many, or as a class when expanded; others skip it.

TRBD2,TRBJ2-7,NA,TRBV6-1,TGTGCCAGCAGTATGGCGGGAGGGCCCTCCTACGAGCAGTACTTC,CASSMAGGPSYEQYF
NA,TRBJ1-5,NA,TRBV29-1,TGCAGCCCGGGGGGCAATCAGCCCCAGCATTTT,CSPGGNQPQHF
NA,TRBJ1-6,NA,TRBV27,TGTGCCAGCAGTTTTGGGGGGTACGATAATTCACCCCTCCACTTT,CASSFGGYDNSPLHF
NA,TRBJ1-5,few,TRBV28,TGTGCCAGCCGGACAGCTAATCAGCCCCAGCATTTT,CASRTANQPQHF
TRBD2,TRBJ2-1,NA,TRBV19,TGTGCCAGTAGTCCCCAAGGACTAGCGGGAAACAATGAGCAGTTCTTC,CASSPQGLAGNNEQFF
TRBD1,TRBJ2-6,few,TRBV2,TGTGCCAGCAGTCCGCTTTTGCAGGGGGTTACTGGGGCCAACGTCCTGACTTTC,CASSPLLQGVTGANVLTF
NA,TRBJ2-5,NA,TRBV5-5,TGTGCCAGCAGCTTTATCTTTCGGAATAAAGAGACCCAGTACTTC,CASSFIFRNKETQYF
TRBD1,TRBJ2-3,NA,TRBV6-5,TGTGCCAGCAGCAGGGACAGGGTCACAGATACGCAGTATTTT,CASSRDRVTDTQYF
NA,TRBJ2-7,NA,TRBV5-1,TGCGCCAGCAGCGCCGCAGGGGCCTACGAGCAGTACTTC,CASSAAGAYEQYF
TRBD2,TRBJ2-7,NA,TRBV5-4,TGTGCCAGCAGCTCTAGCGGGAGGGCCTCCTACGAGCAGTACTTC,CASSSSGRASYEQYF
NA,TRBJ1-1,NA,TRBV10-2,TGCGCCAGCAGTAGTAGAGGGAACACTGAAGCTTTCTTT,CASSSRGNTEAFF
NA,TRBJ1-5,NA,TRBV5-5,TGTGCCAGCAGTCAAGACAGCTATAGCAATCAGCCCCAGCATTTT,CASSQDSYSNQPQHF
NA,TRBJ1-4,NA,TRBV10-3,TGTGCCATCAGCGAGGGGGTCCAGGATGAAAAACTGTTTTTT,CAISEGVQDEKLFF
NA,TRBJ1-5,NA,TRBV6-6,TGTGCCAGCAGTTCCCGGACCGGACAGAAAAACCAGCCCCAGCATTTT,CASSSRTGQKNQPQHF
NA,TRBJ2-7,NA,TRBV6-6,TGTGCCAGCAGTTACCGACCAGCTTATTCCTACGAGCAGTACTTC,CASSYRPAYSYEQYF
NA,TRBJ2-4,NA,TRBV11-2,TGTGCCAGCAGCTACGAGACACGGAACATTCAGTACTTC,CASSYETRNIQYF
NA,TRBJ2-3,NA,TRBV7-9,TGTGCCAGCAGCCCATGGGCTAGCTACACAGATACGCAGTATTTT,CASSPWASYTDTQYF
TRBD2,TRBJ2-7,NA,TRBV19,TGTGCCAGTAGCATTAGCGGGAGTCGATACGAGCAGTACTTC,CASSISGSRYEQYF
NA,TRBJ2-5,NA,TRBV18,TGTGCCAGCTCCTCCCAGGGGAAGGAGACCCAGTACTTC,CASSSQGKETQYF
TRBD2,TRBJ2-2,NA,TRBV2,TGTGCCAGCAGCCTCGGACTAGCGGGAGACACCGGGGAGCTGTTTTTT,CASSLGLAGDTGELFF
NA,TRBJ2-1,NA,TRBV7-9,TGTGCCAGCAGCGTACCAGTGGGCCACAATGAGCAGTTCTTC,CASSVPVGHNEQFF
NA,TRBJ2-5,NA,TRBV18,TGTGCCAGCTCACCACCCCAGGACCAAGAGACCCAGTACTTC,CASSPPQDQETQYF